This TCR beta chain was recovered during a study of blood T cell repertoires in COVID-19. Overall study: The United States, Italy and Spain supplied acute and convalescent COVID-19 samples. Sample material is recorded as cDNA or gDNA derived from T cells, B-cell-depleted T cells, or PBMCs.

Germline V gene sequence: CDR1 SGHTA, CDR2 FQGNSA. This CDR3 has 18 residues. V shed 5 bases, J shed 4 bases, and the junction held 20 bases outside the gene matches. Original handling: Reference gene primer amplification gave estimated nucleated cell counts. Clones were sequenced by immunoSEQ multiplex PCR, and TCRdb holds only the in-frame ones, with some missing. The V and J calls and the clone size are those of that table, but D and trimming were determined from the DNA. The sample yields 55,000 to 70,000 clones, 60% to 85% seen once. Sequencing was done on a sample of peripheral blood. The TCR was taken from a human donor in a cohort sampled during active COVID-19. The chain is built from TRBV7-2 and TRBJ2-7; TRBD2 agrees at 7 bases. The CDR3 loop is CASSHHTRDSGFRYEQYF. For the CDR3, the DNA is TGTGCCAGCAGCCACCATACCCGAGATAGCGGGTTTAGATACGAGCAGTACTTC.